The TCR beta chain described here comes from a study of blood T cell repertoires in COVID-19. Study background: Material from acute and convalescent COVID-19 was sourced from the United States, Italy and Spain. From T cells, B-cell-depleted T cells, or PBMCs came the material, which was cDNA or gDNA.

Authors' data handling: For nucleated cells, counts were estimated from reference gene primer amplification. Assay used: immunoSEQ multiplex PCR; TCRdb lists only in-frame clones, some missing. The V and J calls and the clone size are those of that table, but D and trimming were determined from the DNA. The sample lists hundreds of thousands of clones; approximately 91% were seen once. Seattle participants joined during active infection and were tracked over time. The sequenced sample was peripheral blood. This clonotype originated in a woman aged 25-40 years with COVID-19, enrolled during active disease.

The CDR3 here is CASSLVAGVGELFF. The CDR3 DNA reads TGTGCCAGCAGCTTAGTGGCCGGGGTCGGGGAGCTGTTTTTT. The chain recombines TRBV11-3 with TRBJ2-2, with a possible D match to TRBD2 (5 bases). V was clipped by 1 base and J by 7 bases, with 10 bases between them. Germline CDR1 is SGHNT and CDR2 is YENEEA. The CDR3 has 14 amino acids.